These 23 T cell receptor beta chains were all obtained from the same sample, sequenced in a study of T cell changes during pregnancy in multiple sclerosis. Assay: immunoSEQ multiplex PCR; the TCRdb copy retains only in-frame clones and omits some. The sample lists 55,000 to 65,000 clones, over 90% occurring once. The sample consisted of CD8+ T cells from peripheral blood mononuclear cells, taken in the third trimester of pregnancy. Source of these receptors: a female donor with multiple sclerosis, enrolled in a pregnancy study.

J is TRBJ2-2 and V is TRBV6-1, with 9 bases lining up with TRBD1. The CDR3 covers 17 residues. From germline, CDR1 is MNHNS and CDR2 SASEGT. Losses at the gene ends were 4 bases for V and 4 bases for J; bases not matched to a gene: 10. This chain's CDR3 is CASSGPEYRGPTGELFF. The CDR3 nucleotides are TGTGCCAGCAGTGGCCCCGAATACAGGGGGCCCACCGGGGAGCTGTTTTTT.

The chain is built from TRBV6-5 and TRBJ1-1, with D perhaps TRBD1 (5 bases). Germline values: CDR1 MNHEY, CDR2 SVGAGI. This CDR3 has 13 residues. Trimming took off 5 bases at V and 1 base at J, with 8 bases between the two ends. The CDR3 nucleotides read TGTGCCAGCAGTCGAACAGGGAACACTGAAGCTTTCTTT. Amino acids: CASSRTGNTEAFF.

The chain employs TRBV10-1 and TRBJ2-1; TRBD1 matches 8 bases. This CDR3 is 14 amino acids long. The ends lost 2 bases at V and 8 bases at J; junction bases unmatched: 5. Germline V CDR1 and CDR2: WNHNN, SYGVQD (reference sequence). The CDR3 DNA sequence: TGCGCCAGCAGTGAGCCCTCGACAGGGGATGAGCAGTTCTTC. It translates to CASSEPSTGDEQFF.

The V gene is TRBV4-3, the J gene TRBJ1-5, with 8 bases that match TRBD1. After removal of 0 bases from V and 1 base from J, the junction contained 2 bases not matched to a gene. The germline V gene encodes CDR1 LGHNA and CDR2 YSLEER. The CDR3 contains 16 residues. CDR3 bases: TGCGCCAGCAGCCAAGACAGACAGGGGAGCAATCAGCCCCAGCATTTT. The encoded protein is CASSQDRQGSNQPQHF.

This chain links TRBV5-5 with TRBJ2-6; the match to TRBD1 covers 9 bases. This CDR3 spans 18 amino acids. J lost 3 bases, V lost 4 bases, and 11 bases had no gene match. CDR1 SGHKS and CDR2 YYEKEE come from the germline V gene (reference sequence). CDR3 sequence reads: CASSVNRGHLSGANVLTF. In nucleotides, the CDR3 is TGTGCCAGCAGCGTAAACAGGGGGCACTTGAGTGGGGCCAACGTCCTGACTTTC.

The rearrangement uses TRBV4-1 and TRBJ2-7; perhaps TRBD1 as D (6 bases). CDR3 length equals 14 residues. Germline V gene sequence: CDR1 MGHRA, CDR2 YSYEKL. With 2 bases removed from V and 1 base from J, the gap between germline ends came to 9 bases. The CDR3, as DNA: TGCGCCAGCAGCCAACCCCAGGGGTCCTACGAGCAGTACTTC. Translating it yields CASSQPQGSYEQYF.

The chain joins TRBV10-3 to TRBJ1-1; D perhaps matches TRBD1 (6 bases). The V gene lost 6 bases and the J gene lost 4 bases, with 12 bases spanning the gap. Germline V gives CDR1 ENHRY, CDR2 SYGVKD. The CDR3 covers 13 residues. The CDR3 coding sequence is TGTGCCATCAGCCCATCAGGGGTCACTGAAGCTTTCTTT. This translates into CAISPSGVTEAFF.

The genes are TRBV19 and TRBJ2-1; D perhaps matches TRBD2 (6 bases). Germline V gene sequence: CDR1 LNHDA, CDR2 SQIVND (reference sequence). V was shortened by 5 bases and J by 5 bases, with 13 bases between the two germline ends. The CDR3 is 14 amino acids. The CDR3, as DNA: TGTGCCAGTAGTCCAGGACTACCCCACAATGAGCAGTTCTTC. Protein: CASSPGLPHNEQFF.

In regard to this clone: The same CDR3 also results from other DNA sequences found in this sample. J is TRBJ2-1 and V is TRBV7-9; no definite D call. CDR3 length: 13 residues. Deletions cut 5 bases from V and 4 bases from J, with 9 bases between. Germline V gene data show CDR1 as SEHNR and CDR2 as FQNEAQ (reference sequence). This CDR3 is CASSAGSYNEQFF. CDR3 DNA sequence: TGTGCCAGCAGCGCCGGGTCATACAATGAGCAGTTCTTC.

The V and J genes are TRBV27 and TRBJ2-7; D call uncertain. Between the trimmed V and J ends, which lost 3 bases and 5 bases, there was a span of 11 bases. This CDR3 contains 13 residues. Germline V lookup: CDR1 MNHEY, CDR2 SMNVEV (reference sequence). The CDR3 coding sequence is TGTGCCAGCAGTTTCGGCAGGTCGGACGAGCAGTACTTC. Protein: CASSFGRSDEQYF.

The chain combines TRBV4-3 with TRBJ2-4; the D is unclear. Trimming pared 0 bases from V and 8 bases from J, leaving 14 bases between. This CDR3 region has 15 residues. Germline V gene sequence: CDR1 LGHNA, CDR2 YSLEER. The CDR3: CASSQDRGSLDIQYF. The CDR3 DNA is TGCGCCAGCAGCCAAGATCGAGGCTCGCTGGACATTCAGTACTTC.

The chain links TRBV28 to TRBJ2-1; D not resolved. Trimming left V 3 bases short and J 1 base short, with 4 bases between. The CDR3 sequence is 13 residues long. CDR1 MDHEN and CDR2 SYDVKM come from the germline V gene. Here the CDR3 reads CASSLASYNEQFF. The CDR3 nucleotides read TGTGCCAGCAGTTTGGCATCCTACAATGAGCAGTTCTTC.

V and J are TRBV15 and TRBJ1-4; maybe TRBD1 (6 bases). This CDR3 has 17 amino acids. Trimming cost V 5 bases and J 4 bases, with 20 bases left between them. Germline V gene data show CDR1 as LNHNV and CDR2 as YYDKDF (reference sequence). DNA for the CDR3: TGTGCCACCAGCTCGGCGGGGGTGGGGGCCGGTAATGAAAAACTGTTTTTT. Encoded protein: CATSSAGVGAGNEKLFF. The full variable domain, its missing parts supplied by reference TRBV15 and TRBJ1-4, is DAMVIQNPRYQVTQFGKPVTLSCSQTLNHNVMYWYQQKSSQAPKLLFHYYDKDFNNEADTPDNFQSRRPNTSFCFLDIRSPGLGDTAMYLCATSSAGVGAGNEKLFFGSGTQLSVL.

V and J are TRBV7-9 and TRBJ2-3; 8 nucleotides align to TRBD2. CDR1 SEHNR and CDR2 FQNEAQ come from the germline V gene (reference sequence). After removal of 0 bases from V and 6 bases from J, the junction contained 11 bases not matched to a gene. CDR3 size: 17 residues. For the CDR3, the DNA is TGTGCCAGCAGCTTAGCGTCTGGGGGCGGGAGGTGGGATACGCAGTATTTT. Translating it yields CASSLASGGGRWDTQYF.

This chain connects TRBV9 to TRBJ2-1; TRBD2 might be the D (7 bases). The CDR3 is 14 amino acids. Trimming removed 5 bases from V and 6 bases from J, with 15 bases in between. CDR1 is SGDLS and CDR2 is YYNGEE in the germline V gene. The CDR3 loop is CASRGRGGSNEQFF. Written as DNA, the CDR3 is TGTGCCAGCAGAGGAAGGGGGGGGTCCAATGAGCAGTTCTTC.

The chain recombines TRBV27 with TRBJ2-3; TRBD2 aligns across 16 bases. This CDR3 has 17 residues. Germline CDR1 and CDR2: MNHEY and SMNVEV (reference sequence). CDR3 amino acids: CVTGTSGGGTSTDTQYF. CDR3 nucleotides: TGTGTTACGGGGACTAGCGGGGGGGGTACAAGCACAGATACGCAGTATTTT.

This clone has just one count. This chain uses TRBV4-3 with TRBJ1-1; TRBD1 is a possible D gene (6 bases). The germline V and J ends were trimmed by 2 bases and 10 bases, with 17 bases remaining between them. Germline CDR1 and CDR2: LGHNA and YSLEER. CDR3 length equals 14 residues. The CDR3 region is CASSQHEGGLVAFF. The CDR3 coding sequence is TGCGCCAGCAGCCAACACGAGGGGGGGCTTGTAGCTTTCTTT.

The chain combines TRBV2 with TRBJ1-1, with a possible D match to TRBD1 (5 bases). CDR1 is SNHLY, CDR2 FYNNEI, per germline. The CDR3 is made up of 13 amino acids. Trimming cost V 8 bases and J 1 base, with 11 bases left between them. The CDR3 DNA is TGTGCCAGCCCCGGGGGGTCGAACACTGAAGCTTTCTTT. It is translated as CASPGGSNTEAFF.

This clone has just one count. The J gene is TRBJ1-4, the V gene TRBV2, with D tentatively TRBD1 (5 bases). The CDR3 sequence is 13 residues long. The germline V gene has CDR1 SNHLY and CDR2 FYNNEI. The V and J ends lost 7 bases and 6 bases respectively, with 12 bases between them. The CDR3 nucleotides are TGTGCCAGCACTGGGCAGGGATATGAAAAACTGTTTTTT. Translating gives CASTGQGYEKLFF.

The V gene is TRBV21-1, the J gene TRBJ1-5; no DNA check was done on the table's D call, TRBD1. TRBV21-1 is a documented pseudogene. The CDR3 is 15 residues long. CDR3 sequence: CASSYIGQGNQPQHF. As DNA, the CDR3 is TGTGCCAGCAGCTACATTGGACAGGGCAATCAGCCCCAGCATTTT.

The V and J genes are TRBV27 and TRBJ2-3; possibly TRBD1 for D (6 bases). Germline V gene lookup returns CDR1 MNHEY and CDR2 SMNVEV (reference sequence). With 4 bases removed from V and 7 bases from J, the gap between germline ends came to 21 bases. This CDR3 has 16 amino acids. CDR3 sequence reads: CASSSPPQGRMNTQYF. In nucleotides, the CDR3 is TGTGCCAGCAGTTCTCCCCCACAGGGTAGAATGAATACGCAGTATTTT.

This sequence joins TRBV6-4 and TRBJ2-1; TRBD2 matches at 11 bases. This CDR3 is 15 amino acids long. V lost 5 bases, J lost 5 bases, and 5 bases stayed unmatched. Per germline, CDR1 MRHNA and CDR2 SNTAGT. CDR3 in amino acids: CASSTGTSGNNEQFF. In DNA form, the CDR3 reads TGTGCCAGCAGTACCGGGACTAGCGGTAACAATGAGCAGTTCTTC.

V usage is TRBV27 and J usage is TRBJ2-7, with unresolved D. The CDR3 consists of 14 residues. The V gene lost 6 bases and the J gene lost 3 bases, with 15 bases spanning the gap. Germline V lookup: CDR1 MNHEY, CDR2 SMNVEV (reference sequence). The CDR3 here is CASSPVRMFYEQYF. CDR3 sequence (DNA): TGTGCCAGCAGCCCGGTGAGGATGTTCTACGAGCAGTACTTC.